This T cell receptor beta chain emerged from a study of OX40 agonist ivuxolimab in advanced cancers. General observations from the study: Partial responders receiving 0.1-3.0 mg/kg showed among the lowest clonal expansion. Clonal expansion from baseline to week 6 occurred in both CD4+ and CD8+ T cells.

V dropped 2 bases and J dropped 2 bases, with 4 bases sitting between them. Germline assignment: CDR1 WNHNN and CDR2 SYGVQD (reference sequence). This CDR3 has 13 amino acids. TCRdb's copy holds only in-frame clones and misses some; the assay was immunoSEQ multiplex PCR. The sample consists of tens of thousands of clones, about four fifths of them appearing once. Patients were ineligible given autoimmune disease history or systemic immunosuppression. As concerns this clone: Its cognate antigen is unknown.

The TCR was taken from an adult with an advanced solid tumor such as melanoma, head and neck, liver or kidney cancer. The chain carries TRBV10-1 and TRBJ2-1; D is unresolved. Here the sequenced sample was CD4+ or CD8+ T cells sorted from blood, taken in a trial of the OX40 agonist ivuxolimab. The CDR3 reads CASSETAYNEQFF. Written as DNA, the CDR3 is TGCGCCAGCAGTGAGACAGCCTACAATGAGCAGTTCTTC.